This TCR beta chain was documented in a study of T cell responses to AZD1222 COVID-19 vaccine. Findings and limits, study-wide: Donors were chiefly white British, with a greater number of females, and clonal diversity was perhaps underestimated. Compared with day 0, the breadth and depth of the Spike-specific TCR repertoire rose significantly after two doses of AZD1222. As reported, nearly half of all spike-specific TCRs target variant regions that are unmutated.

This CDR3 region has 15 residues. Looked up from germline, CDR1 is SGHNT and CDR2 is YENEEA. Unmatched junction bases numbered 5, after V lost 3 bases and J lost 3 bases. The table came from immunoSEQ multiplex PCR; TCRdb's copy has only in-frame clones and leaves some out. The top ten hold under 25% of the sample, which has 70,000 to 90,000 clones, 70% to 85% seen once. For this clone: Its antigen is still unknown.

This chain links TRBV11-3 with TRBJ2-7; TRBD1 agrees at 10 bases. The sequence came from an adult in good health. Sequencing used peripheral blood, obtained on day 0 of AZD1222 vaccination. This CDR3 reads CASSFSGTGDYEQYF. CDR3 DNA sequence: TGTGCCAGCAGCTTTTCCGGGACAGGGGACTACGAGCAGTACTTC.